This TCR beta chain originates from a study of PD-1 blockade in classical Hodgkin lymphoma. The CDR3 covers 16 residues. Time point of the sample: cycle 4 day 1 (C4D1), after more than 5 weeks of nivolumab. There was relapse after autologous stem cell transplantation in every patient, and there was variation in brentuximab vedotin exposure. Purification of CD4+ T cells from thawed PBMCs was performed via magnetic negative selection. The repertoire was sequenced with immunoSEQ multiplex PCR; TCRdb's copy has only in-frame clones and lacks some. The sample includes under 8,500 clones, approximately 86% seen only once; the top ten take 1.3% to 1.5%.

The sequence was obtained from a human donor with classical Hodgkin lymphoma. The specimen was CD4+ T cells from blood, collected before the fourth cycle of nivolumab. V is TRBV21-1 and J is TRBJ2-2; the table's D call, TRBD1, was not checked against the DNA. TRBV21-1 is a pseudogene. In nucleotides, the CDR3 is TGTGCCAGCAGCAAACGCGGACAGGTCAACACCGGGGAGCTGTTTTTT. Translated: CASSKRGQVNTGELFF.